The present T cell receptor (beta chain) was sequenced within a study of cytomegalovirus exposure and HLA in healthy donors. Study conclusions and caveats: Solely CMV serostatus was available to characterize immune exposure. It was about 150 TCR beta chains that were listed as cytomegalovirus-associated. TCR beta V segments were, for the most part, productive about 87% or about 30% of the time in an earlier analysis. It emerged from a later analysis that several of the most significant clusters appeared to be linked to common viral pathogens.

In regard to this clone: Its target is not known.

PCR employed 60 Vbeta and 13 Jbeta primers. Using immunoSEQ multiplex PCR, the repertoire was profiled, and TCRdb retains in-frame clones only, with some absent. The profile shows some 150,000 clones, around 77% of them singletons. The CDR3 contains 16 residues. Sequenced: PBMCs. This receptor was taken from a woman aged 30 to 39 in good health and CMV-seronegative. The chain links TRBV21-1 to TRBJ2-7; the DNA was not compared with TRBD1, the D call given in the table. TRBV21-1 is assigned pseudogene status. CDR3 amino acids: CASRQTDRGITYEQYF. CDR3 in DNA: TGTGCCAGCAGACAGACGGACAGGGGAATAACCTACGAGCAGTACTTC.